Below, 14 T cell receptor beta chains from the same sample are listed, as sequenced in a study of blood T cell repertoires in COVID-19. TCRdb's table, derived via immunoSEQ multiplex PCR, lists solely in-frame clones and lacks some. Of under 120,000 clones listed, 85% to 90% were seen once; the top ten hold 32%. Sample: peripheral blood. The receptors come from a woman older than 75 with acute or convalescent COVID-19.

A single count supports this clone. V gene TRBV12-5 combines with J gene TRBJ1-2; 8 nucleotides match TRBD1. The V segment lost 0 bases and the J segment 6 bases; nucleotides outside the gene matches: 6. CDR1 and CDR2 from the germline V gene are LGHNT and FRNRAP. The CDR3 has 15 residues. CDR3 sequence (DNA): TGTGCTAGTGGTTTGGTACCAAAGGACAGGGATGGCTACACCTTC. Protein sequence: CASGLVPKDRDGYTF.

The gene calls are TRBV6-5 and TRBJ1-4; a possible D gene is TRBD1 (5 bases). Germline V CDR1 and CDR2: MNHEY, SVGAGI. Trimming stripped 6 bases from V and 6 bases from J, with 17 bases between. The CDR3 loop spans 15 amino acids. DNA of the CDR3: TGTGCCAGCAGCCCGGGGGACCGCCTTTATGAAAAACTGTTTTTT. Translating it yields CASSPGDRLYEKLFF.

V gene TRBV18 combines with J gene TRBJ2-7, with 12 positions matching TRBD2. J lost 2 bases, V lost 2 bases, and 7 bases had no gene match. This CDR3 comprises 17 residues. Per germline, CDR1 KGHSH and CDR2 LQKENI. The CDR3 DNA reads TGTGCCAGCTCACCAGAACTAGCGGGGGGTCGTACCTACGAGCAGTACTTC. It specifies CASSPELAGGRTYEQYF.

V and J are TRBV19 and TRBJ1-5; no firm D call. Germline-derived CDR1 and CDR2 are LNHDA and SQIVND (reference sequence). CDR3 length equals 13 residues. The ends were cut back, 4 bases at V and 3 bases at J, with 7 bases in the middle. This CDR3 is CASSRLDNQPQHF. The CDR3 bases are TGTGCCAGTAGTAGATTAGACAATCAGCCCCAGCATTTT.

The CDR3 reads CASSLDGSNQPQHF. The CDR3 nucleotides are TGCGCCAGCAGCTTGGACGGTAGCAATCAGCCCCAGCATTTT. The chain has TRBV5-1 and TRBJ1-5; D remains unclear. The germline gives CDR1 SGHRS, CDR2 YFSETQ. CDR3 size: 14 residues. V was cut by 0 bases and J by 0 bases, with 4 bases left in between.

The V and J genes are TRBV3-1 (or the pseudogene TRBV3-2) and TRBJ2-1; 11 positions match TRBD2. The CDR3 length is 15 residues. The germline V gene has CDR1 LGHDT and CDR2 YNNKEL (reference sequence). J gave up 7 bases and V 5 bases, and 7 bases lay outside the gene matches. Here the CDR3 reads CASSYSGGASNEQFF. CDR3 DNA sequence: TGTGCCAGCAGCTATAGCGGGGGGGCCTCAAATGAGCAGTTCTTC.

The table lists this clone with a count of one. This rearrangement joins TRBV18 to TRBJ2-1; 10 bases are shared with TRBD2. Germline V gives CDR1 KGHSH, CDR2 LQKENI. This CDR3 contains 16 residues. J lost 6 bases, V lost 5 bases, and 10 bases had no gene match. The CDR3 loop is CASSLLPSSGGNEQFF. The CDR3 nucleotides read TGTGCCAGCTCATTACTTCCTTCTAGCGGGGGCAATGAGCAGTTCTTC.

This sequence joins TRBV6-6 and TRBJ2-7, with D possibly matching TRBD2 (7 bases). The germline V gene encodes CDR1 MNHNY and CDR2 SVGAGI (reference sequence). The CDR3 extends over 15 amino acids. Trimming pared 6 bases from V and 5 bases from J, leaving 20 bases between. In nucleotides, the CDR3 is TGTGCCAGCAGAAACCAGCGGGACACCCAAAACGAGCAGTACTTC. Translation gives CASRNQRDTQNEQYF.

This clone was seen just once. The chain carries TRBV14 and TRBJ1-2, with D unresolved. Germline values: CDR1 SGHDN, CDR2 FVKESK. The CDR3 has 12 amino acids. V was clipped by 1 base and J by 7 bases, with 7 bases between them. The CDR3 loop reads CASSQGPGGYTF. CDR3 nucleotide sequence: TGTGCCAGCAGCCAAGGTCCGGGTGGCTACACCTTC. Full variable domain (missing parts from reference TRBV14 and TRBJ1-2): EAGVTQFPSHSVIEKGQTVTLRCDPISGHDNLYWYRRVMGKEIKFLLHFVKESKQDESGMPNNRFLAERTGGTYSTLKVQPAELEDSGVYFCASSQGPGGYTFGSGTRLTVV.

V gene TRBV6-4 combines with J gene TRBJ2-3; weak D call: TRBD2 (5 bases). Trimming cost V 4 bases and J 2 bases, with 13 bases left between them. The germline V gene has CDR1 MRHNA and CDR2 SNTAGT. The CDR3 totals 15 residues. CDR3 DNA: TGTGCCAGCAGTGTCGGAGGAAGAACCACAGATACGCAGTATTTT. Translating gives CASSVGGRTTDTQYF.

The V call is TRBV21-1, the J call TRBJ1-4. TRBV21-1 is reported as a pseudogene. The CDR3 covers 15 residues. CDR3 region: CASSKEGRAIEKLFF. The CDR3 coding sequence is TGTGCCAGCAGCAAAGAGGGGAGGGCGATTGAAAAACTGTTTTTT.

As DNA, the CDR3 is TGTGCCAGCAGCCGACGACTAGCGGGGGATAACACCGGGGAGCTGTTTTTT. The encoded protein is CASSRRLAGDNTGELFF. The chain links TRBV5-4 to TRBJ2-2; 12 bases fit TRBD2. The germline V gene encodes CDR1 SGHNT and CDR2 YYREEE (reference sequence). Trimming at V came to 4 bases and at J to 2 bases, leaving 6 bases not matched to a gene. This CDR3 is built from 17 residues.

Written as DNA, the CDR3 is TGTGCCAGCAGCTTAGCCACTAGCGGGGGGTACAATGAGCAGTTCTTC. Its protein product is CASSLATSGGYNEQFF. V usage is TRBV7-7 and J usage is TRBJ2-1, with 12 nucleotides matching TRBD2. This CDR3 has 16 residues. The ends lost 0 bases at V and 4 bases at J; junction bases unmatched: 1. Germline V gene lookup returns CDR1 SSHAT and CDR2 FNYEAQ (reference sequence). The whole variable domain, remainder taken from reference TRBV7-7 and TRBJ2-1, is GAGVSQSPRYKVTKRGQDVTLRCDPISSHATLYWYQQALGQGPEFLTYFNYEAQPDKSGLPSDRFSAERPEGSISTLTIQRTEQRDSAMYRCASSLATSGGYNEQFFGPGTRLTVL.

V usage is TRBV5-1 and J usage is TRBJ2-7, with D uncertain. This CDR3 spans 14 amino acids. V shed 7 bases and J shed 2 bases, with 16 bases lying between them. Germline V gene lookup returns CDR1 SGHRS and CDR2 YFSETQ. In DNA form, the CDR3 reads TGCGCCAGCCGAGACATCCCCACAACCTACGAGCAGTACTTC. Its protein is CASRDIPTTYEQYF.